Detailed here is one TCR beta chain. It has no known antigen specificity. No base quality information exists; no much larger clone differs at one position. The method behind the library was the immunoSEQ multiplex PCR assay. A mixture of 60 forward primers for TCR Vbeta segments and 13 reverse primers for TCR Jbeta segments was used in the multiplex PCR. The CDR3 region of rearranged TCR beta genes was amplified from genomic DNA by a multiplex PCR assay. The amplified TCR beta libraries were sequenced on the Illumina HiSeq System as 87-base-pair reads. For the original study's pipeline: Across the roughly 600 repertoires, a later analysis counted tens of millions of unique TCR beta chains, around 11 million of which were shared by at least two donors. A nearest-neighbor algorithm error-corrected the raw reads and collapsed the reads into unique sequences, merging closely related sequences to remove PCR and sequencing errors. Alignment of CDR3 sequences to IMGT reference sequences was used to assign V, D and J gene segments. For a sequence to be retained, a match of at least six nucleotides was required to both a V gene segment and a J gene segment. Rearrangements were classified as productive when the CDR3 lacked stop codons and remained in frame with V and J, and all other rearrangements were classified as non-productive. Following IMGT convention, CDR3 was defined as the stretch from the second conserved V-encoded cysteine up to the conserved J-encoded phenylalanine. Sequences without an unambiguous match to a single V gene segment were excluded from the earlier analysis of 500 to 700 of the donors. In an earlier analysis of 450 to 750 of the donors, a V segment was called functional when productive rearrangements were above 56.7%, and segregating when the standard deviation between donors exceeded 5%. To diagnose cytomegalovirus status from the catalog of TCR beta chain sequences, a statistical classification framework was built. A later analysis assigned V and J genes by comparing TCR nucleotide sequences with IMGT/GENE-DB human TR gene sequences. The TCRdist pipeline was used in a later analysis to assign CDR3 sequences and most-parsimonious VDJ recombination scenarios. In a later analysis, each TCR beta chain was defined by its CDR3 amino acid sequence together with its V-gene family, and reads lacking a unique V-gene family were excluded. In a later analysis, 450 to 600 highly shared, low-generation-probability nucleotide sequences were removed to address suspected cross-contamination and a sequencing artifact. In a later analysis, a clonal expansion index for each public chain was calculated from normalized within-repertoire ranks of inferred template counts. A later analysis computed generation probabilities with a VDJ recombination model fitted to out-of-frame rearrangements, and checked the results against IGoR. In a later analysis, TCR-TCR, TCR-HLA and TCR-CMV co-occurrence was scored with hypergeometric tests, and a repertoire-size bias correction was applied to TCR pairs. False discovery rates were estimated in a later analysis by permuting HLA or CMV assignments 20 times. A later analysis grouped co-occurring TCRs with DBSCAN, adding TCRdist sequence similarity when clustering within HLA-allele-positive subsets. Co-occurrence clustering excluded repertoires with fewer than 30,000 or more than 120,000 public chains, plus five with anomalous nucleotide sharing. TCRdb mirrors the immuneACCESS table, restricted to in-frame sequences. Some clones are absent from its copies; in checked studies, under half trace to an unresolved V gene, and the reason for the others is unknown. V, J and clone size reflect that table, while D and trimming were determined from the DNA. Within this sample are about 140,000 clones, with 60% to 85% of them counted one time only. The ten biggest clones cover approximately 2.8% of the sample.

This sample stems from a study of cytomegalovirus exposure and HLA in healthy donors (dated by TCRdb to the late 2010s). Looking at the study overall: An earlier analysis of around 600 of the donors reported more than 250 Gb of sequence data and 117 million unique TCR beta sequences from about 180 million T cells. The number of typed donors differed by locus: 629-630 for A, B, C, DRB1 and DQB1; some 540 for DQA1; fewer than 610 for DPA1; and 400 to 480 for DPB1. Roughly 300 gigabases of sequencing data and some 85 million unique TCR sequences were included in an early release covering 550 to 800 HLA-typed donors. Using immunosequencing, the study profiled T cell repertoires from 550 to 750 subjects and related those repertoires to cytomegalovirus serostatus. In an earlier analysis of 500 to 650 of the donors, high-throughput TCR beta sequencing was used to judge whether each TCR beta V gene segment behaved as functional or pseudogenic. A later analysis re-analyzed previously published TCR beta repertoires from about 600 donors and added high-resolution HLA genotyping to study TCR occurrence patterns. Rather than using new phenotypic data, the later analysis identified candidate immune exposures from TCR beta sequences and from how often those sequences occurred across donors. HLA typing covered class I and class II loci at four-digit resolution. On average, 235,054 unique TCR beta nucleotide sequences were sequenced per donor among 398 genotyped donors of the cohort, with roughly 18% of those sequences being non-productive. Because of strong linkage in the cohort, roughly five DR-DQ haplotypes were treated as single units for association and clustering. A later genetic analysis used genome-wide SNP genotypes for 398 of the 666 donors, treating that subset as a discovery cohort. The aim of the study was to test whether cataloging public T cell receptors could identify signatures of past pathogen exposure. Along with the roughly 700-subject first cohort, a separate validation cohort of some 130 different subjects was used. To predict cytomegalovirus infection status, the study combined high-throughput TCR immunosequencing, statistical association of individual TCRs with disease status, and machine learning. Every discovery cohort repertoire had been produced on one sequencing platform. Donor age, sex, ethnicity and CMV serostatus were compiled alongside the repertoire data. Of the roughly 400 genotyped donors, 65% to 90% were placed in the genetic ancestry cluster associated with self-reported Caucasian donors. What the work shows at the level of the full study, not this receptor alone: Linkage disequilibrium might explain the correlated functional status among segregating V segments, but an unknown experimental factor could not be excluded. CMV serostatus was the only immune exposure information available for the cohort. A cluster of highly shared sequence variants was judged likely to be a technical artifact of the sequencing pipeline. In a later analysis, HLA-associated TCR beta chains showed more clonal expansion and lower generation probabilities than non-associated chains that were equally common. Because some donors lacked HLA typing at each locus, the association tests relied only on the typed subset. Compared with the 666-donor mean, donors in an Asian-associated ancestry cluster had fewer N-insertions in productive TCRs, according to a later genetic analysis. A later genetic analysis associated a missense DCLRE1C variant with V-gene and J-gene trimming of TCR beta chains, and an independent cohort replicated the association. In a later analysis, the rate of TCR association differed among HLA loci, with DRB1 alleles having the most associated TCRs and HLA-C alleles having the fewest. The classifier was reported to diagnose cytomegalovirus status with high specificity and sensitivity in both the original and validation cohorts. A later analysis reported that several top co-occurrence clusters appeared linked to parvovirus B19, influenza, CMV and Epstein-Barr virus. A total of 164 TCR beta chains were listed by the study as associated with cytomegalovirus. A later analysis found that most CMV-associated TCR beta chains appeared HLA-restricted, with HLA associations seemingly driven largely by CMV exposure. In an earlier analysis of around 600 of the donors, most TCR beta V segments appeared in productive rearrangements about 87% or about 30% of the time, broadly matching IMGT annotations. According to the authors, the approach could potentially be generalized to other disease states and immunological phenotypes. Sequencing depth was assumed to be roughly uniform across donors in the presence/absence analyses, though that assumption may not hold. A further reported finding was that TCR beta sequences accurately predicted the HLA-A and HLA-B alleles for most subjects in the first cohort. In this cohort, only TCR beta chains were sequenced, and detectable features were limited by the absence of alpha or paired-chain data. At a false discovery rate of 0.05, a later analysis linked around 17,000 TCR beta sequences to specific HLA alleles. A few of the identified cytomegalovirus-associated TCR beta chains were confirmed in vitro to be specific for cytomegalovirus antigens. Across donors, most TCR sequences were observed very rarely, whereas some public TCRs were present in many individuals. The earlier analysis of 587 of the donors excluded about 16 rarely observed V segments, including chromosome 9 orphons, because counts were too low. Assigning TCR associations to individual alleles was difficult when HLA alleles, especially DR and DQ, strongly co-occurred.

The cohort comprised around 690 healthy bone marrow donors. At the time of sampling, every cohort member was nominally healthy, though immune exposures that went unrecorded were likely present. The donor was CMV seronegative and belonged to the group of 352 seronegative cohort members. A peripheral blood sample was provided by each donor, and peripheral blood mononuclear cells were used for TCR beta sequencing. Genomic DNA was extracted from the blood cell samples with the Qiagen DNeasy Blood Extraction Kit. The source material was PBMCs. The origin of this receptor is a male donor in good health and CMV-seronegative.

The sequenced DNA: TGTGCCAGCAGCGGGACAGGGGCCTATGGCTACACCTTC. The encoded protein is CASSGTGAYGYTF. This chain joins TRBV7-9 to TRBJ1-2; the junction holds 10 bases that match TRBD1. The germline V gene (reference sequence) gives CDR1 as SEHNR and CDR2 as FQNEAQ. Here V drops 5 bases and J drops 4 bases, and the junction holds 1 base not matched to any gene. From the cysteine up to the phenylalanine, the CDR3 has a length of 13 residues. CDR3 DNA is the only sequence kept; it has 39 bases, read in frame from the first base.